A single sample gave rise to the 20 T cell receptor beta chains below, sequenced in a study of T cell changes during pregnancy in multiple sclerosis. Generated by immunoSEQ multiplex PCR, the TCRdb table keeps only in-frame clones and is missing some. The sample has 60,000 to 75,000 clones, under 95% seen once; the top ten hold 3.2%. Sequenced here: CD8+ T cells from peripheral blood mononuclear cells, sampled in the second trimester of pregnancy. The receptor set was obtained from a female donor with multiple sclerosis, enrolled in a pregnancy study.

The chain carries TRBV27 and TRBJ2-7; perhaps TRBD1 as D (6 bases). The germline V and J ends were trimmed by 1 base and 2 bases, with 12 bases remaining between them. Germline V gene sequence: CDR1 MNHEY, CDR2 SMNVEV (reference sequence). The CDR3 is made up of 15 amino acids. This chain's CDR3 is CASSLLGANTYEQYF. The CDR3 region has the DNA TGTGCCAGCAGTTTATTGGGGGCCAACACCTACGAGCAGTACTTC.

The CDR3 here is CASSIAIGLAGVNEQFF. CDR3 DNA sequence: TGTGCCAGTAGTATAGCGATAGGGCTAGCGGGAGTCAATGAGCAGTTCTTC. The rearrangement uses TRBV19 and TRBJ2-1; 10 bases match TRBD2. This CDR3 spans 17 amino acids. Germline trimming cut 1 base from V and 6 bases from J; bases unmatched to any gene: 9. CDR1 and CDR2 from the germline V gene are LNHDA and SQIVND (reference sequence).

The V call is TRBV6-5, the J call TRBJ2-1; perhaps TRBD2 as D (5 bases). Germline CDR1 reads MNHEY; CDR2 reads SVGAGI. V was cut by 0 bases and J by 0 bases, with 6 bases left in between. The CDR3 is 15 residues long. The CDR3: CASSYSGSSYNEQFF. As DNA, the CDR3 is TGTGCCAGCAGTTACTCGGGGAGCTCCTACAATGAGCAGTTCTTC.

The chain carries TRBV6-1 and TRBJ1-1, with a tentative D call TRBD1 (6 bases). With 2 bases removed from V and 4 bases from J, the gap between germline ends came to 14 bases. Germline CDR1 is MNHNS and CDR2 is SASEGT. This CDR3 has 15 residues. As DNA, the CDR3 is TGTGCCAGCAGTGAATTCGGGGGGCGATCCACTGAAGCTTTCTTT. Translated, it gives CASSEFGGRSTEAFF.

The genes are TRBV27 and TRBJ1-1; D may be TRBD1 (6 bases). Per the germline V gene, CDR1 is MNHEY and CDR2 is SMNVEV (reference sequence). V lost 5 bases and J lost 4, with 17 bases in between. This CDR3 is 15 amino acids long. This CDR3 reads CASSTRGKWGTEAFF. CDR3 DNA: TGTGCCAGCAGTACCAGGGGTAAATGGGGCACTGAAGCTTTCTTT.

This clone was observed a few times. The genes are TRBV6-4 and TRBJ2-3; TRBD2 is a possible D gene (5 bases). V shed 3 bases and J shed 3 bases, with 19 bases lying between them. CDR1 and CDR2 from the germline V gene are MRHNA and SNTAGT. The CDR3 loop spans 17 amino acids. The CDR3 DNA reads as TGTGCCAGCAGTGATGCAACGGGCTCTGGAGGAACAGATACGCAGTATTTT. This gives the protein CASSDATGSGGTDTQYF.

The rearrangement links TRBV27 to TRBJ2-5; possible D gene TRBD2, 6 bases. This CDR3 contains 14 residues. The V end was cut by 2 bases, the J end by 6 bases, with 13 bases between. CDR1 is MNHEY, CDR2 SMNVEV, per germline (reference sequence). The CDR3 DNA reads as TGTGCCAGCAGTTTAGGGGGGTGGGTGAAGACCCAGTACTTC. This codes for CASSLGGWVKTQYF.

The CDR3 loop reads CASSPGTSGRMGTGELFF. For the CDR3, the DNA is TGTGCCAGCAGCCCAGGGACTAGCGGGAGGATGGGGACCGGGGAGCTGTTTTTT. This chain uses TRBV7-8 with TRBJ2-2; 15 nucleotides match TRBD2. This CDR3 contains 18 residues. Per germline, CDR1 SGHVS and CDR2 FQNEAQ. J was trimmed by 5 bases and V by 5 bases; bases with no gene match: 9.

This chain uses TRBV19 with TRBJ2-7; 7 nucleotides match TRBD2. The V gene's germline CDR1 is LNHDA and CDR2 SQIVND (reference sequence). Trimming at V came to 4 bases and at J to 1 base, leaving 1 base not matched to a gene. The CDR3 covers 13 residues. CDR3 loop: CASSTLASYEQYF. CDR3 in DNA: TGTGCCAGTAGTACACTAGCGTCCTACGAGCAGTACTTC.

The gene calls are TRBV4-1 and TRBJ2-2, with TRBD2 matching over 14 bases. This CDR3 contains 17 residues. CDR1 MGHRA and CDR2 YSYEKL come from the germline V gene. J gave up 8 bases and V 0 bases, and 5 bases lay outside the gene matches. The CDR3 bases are TGCGCCAGCAGCCAAGATACCTGGACTAGCGGGAGGGGGGAGCTGTTTTTT. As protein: CASSQDTWTSGRGELFF.

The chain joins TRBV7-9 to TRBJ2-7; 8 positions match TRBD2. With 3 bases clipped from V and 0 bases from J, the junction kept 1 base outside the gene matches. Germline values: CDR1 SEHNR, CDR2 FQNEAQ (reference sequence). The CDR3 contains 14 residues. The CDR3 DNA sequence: TGTGCCAGCAGCTTCGGACTAGCCTCCTACGAGCAGTACTTC. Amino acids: CASSFGLASYEQYF.

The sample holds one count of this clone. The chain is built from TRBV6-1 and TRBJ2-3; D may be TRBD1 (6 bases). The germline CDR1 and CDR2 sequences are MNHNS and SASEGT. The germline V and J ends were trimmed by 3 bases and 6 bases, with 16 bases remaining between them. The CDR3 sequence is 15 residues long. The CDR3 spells CASSDFTGTGDTQYF. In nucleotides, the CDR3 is TGTGCCAGCAGTGACTTCACAGGGACGGGGGATACGCAGTATTTT.

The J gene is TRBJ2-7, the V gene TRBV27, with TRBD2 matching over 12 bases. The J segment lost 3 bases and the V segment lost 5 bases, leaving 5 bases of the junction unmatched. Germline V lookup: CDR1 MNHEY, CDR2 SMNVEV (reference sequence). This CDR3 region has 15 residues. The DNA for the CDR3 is TGTGCCAGCAGTAGACTAGCGGGAGTCATCTACGAGCAGTACTTC. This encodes CASSRLAGVIYEQYF.

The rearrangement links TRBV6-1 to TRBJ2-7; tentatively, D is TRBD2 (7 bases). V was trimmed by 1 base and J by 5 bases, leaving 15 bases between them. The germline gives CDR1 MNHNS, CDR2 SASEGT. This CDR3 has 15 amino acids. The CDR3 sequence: CASSEVSRGANEQYF. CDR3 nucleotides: TGTGCCAGCAGTGAAGTGAGCCGGGGGGCGAACGAGCAGTACTTC.

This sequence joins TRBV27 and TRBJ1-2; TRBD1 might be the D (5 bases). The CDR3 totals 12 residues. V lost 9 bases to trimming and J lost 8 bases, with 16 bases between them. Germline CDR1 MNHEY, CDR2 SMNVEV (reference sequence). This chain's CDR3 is CASPQGTLGYTF. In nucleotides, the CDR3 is TGTGCCAGTCCCCAGGGAACCCTCGGCTACACCTTC.

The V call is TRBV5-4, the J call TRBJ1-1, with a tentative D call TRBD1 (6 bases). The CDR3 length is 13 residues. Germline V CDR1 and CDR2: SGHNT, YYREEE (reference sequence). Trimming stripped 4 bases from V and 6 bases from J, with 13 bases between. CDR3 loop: CASSIRGGAEAFF. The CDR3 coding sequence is TGTGCCAGCAGCATCAGGGGTGGGGCTGAAGCTTTCTTT.

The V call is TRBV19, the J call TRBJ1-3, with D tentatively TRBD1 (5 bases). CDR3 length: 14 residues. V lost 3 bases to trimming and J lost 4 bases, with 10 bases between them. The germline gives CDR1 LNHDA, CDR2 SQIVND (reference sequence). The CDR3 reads CASSIGQGGNTIYF. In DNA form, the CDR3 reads TGTGCCAGTAGTATTGGCCAGGGCGGAAACACCATATATTTT.

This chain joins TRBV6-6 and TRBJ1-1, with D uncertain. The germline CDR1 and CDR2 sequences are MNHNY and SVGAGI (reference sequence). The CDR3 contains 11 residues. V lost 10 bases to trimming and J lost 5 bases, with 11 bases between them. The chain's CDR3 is CATASGTEAFF. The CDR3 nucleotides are TGTGCCACCGCATCAGGAACTGAAGCTTTCTTT.

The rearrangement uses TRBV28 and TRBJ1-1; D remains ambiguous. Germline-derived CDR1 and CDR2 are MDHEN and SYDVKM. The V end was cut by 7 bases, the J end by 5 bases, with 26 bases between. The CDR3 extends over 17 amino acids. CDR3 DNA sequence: TGTGCCAGCACCTCCTTACCCGACGAGGGTTTAAGGACTGAAGCTTTCTTT. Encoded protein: CASTSLPDEGLRTEAFF.

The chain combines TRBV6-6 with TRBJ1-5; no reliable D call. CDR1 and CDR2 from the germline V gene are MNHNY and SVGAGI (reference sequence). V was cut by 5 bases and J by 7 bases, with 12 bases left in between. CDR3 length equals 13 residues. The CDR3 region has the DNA TGTGCCAGCAGTCACGGGTCTACACAGCCCCAGCATTTT. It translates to CASSHGSTQPQHF.